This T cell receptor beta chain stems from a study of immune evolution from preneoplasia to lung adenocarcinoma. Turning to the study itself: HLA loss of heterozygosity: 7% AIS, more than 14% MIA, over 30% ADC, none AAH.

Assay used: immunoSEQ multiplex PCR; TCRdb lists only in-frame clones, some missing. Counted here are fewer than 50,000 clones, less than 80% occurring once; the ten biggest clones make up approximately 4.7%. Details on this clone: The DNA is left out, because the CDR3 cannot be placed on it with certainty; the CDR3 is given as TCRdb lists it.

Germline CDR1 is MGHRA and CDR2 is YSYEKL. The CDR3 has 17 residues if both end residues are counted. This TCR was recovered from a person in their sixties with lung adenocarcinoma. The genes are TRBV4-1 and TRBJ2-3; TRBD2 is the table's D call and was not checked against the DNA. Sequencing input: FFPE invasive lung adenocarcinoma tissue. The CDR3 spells CASSLRFGQGRGDTQYF.